The present T cell receptor (beta chain) was sequenced within a study of blood T cell repertoires in COVID-19. As for the study in general: PBMCs, B-cell-depleted T cells, or T cells were the source of the cDNA or gDNA that made up the material.

Source study methods: Estimated nucleated cell counts came from reference gene primer amplification. The table came from immunoSEQ multiplex PCR; TCRdb's copy has only in-frame clones and leaves some out. That table furnishes V, J and clone size, whereas the DNA furnished D and trimming. The sample lists about 190,000 clones, roughly 84% occurring once. Trimming shortened V by 5 bases and J by 6 bases, and 17 bases separated the two germline ends. CDR1 MNHEY and CDR2 SVGAGI come from the germline V gene. The CDR3 has 15 amino acids. Enrollees, about 18 to 89 years old, lived in fewer than 25 US areas. Categorization into cohorts depended on clinical history that participants reported.

V and J are TRBV6-5 and TRBJ1-5, with a possible D match to TRBD1 (6 bases). This TCR was recovered from a woman aged 25 to 39 who had been exposed to COVID-19. Material for sequencing was PBMCs or T cells enriched from blood (not recorded which). The CDR3 region has the DNA TGTGCCAGCAGTAAAATCACAGGGTCGTCTCAGCCCCAGCATTTT. Protein product: CASSKITGSSQPQHF.